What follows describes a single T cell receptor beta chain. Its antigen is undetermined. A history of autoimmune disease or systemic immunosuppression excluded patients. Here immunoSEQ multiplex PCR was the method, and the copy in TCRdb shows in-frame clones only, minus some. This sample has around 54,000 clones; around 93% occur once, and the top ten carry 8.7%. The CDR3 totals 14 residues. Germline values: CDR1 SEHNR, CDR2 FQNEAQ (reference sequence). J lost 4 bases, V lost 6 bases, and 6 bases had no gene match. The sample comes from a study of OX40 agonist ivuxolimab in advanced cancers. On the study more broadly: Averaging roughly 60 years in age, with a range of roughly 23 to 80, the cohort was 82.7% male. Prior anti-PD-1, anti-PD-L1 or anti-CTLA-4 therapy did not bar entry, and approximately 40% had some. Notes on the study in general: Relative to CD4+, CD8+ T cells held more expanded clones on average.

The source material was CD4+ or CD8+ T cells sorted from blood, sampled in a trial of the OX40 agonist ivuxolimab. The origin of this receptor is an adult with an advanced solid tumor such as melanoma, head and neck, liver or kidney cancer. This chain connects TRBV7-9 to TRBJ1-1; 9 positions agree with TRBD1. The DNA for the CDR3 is TGTGCCAGCAGTTCGGACAGGGGATCCACTGAAGCTTTCTTT. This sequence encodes CASSSDRGSTEAFF.